The source of this TCR beta chain is a study of blood T cell repertoires in COVID-19. In germline, CDR1 is SGHAT, CDR2 FQNNGV. The CDR3 length is 15 residues. Trimming pared 5 bases from V and 5 bases from J, leaving 13 bases between. Authors' methods: Quantification of nucleated cells was approximated via reference gene primer amplification. Profiling relied on immunoSEQ multiplex PCR, and the TCRdb table lists in-frame clones only, not all of them. That table gives V, J and clone size, and the DNA gave D and trimming. Of approximately 170,000 clones in the sample, 82% were seen once. The chain joins TRBV11-2 to TRBJ1-6; TRBD1 is a possible D gene (6 bases). The TCR sequence derives from an elderly woman with active or convalescent COVID-19. The sample was peripheral blood. CDR3 region: CASSKRDTDNSPLHF. DNA for the CDR3: TGTGCCAGCAGCAAGCGGGACACCGATAATTCACCCCTCCACTTT.